This T cell receptor (beta chain) was sequenced for a study of identical twins. With 3 bases removed from V and 3 bases from J, the gap between germline ends came to 14 bases. The CDR3 is 15 residues long. Germline CDR1 SGDLS, CDR2 YYNGEE. TCRdb re-called the 5' RACE reads with MiXCR, one entry per CDR3 protein. The sample lists under 250,000 distinct CDR3 sequences, around a tenth occurring once. Broader study findings: Sequences that were beta out-of-frame showed weaker excess twin sharing.

In the case of this clonotype: The antigen is undetermined.

This TCR came from a woman aged 18-30 years in good health. The chain has TRBV9 and TRBJ2-3, with D tentatively TRBD1 or TRBD2 (5 bases each). Specimen: memory (CD45RO+) T cells sorted from blood. Here the CDR3 reads CASSAAGTQTDTQYF. The CDR3 DNA reads as TGTGCCAGCAGCGCGGCCGGGACCCAGACAGATACGCAGTATTTT.